Reported below is one T cell receptor (beta chain). The antigen is not known. This sample was included in a study of T cell responses to AZD1222 COVID-19 vaccine. Study findings and constraints: Two AZD1222 administrations were followed by greater Spike-specific TCR breadth and depth. Spike-spanning, vaccine-associated CD4 TCRs were dominant at 160-218 and 743-854. Repertoires were obtained solely post-peak T cell response.

Libraries were prepared by immunoSEQ multiplex PCR; TCRdb keeps only in-frame clonotypes and omits some of them. The table records 150,000 to 200,000 clones, 93% of them present only once. The CDR3 extends over 12 amino acids. CDR1 SEHNR and CDR2 FQNEAQ come from the germline V gene (reference sequence). V dropped 3 bases and J dropped 0 bases, with 2 bases sitting between them. V gene TRBV7-9 combines with J gene TRBJ2-5; D not resolved. This sequence originates from an adult in good health. Sequences were derived from peripheral blood, sampled on day 0 of AZD1222 vaccination. The CDR3 DNA follows: TGTGCCAGCAGCTTGTACCAAGAGACCCAGTACTTC. Translated, it gives CASSLYQETQYF.